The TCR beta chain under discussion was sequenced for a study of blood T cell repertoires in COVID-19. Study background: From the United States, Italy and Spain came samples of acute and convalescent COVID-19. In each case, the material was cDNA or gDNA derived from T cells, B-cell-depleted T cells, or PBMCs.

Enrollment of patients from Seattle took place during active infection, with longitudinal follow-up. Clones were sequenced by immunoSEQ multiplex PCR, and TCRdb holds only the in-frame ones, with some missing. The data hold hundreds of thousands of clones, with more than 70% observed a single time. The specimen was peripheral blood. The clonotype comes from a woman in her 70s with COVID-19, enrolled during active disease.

The CDR3 DNA is TGTGCCAGCAGTTTCTCGACAGCGAACTATGGCTACACCTTC. It encodes CASSFSTANYGYTF. This chain links TRBV6-5 with TRBJ1-2, with D possibly matching TRBD1 (5 bases). V lost 4 bases and J 2 bases, leaving 11 bases between the germline ends. Germline V CDR1 and CDR2: MNHEY, SVGAGI. The CDR3 runs to 14 residues.